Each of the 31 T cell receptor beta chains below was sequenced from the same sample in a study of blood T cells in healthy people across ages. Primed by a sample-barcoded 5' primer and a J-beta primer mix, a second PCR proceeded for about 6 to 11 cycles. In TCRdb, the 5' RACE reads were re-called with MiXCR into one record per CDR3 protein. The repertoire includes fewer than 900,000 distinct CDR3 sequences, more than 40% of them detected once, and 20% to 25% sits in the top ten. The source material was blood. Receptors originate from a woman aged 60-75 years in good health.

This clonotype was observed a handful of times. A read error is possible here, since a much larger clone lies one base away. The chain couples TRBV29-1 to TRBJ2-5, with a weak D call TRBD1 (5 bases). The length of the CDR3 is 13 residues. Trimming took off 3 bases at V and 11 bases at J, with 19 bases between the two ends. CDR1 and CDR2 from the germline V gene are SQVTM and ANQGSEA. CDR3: CSVDGAVNAEQYF. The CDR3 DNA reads TGCAGCGTTGATGGGGCTGTAAACGCTGAGCAGTACTTC.

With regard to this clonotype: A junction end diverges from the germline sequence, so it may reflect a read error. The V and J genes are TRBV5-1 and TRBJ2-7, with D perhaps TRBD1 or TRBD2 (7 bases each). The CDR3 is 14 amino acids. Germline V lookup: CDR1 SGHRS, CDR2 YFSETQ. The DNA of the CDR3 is TGCACCAGCAGCGGGAAGGGACAGCCCTACGAGCAGTACTTC. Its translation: CTSSGKGQPYEQYF.

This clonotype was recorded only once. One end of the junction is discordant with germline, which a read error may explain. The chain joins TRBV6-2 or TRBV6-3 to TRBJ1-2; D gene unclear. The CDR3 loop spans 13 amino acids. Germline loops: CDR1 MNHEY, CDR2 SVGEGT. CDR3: CAGSHPPWEGYTF. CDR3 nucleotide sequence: TGTGCCGGCAGTCATCCTCCCTGGGAGGGCTACACCTTC.

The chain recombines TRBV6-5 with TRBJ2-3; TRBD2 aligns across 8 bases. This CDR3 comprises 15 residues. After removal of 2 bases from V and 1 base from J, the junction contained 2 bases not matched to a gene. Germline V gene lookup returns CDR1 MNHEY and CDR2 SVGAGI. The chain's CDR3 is CASSYGSGGTDTQYF. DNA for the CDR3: TGTGCCAGCAGTTACGGTAGCGGGGGCACAGATACGCAGTATTTT.

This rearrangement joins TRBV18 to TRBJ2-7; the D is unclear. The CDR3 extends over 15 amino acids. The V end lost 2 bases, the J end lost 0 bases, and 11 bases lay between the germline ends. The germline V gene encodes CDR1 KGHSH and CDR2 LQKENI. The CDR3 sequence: CASSPDRSSSYEQYF. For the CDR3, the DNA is TGTGCCAGCTCACCAGATAGGTCCAGCTCCTACGAGCAGTACTTC.

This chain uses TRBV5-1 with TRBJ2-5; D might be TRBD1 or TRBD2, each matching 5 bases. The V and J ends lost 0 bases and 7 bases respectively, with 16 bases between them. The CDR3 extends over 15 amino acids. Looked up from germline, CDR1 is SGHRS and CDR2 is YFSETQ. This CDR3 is CASSLGGSKMGTQYF. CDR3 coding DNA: TGCGCCAGCAGCTTGGGGGGGTCCAAGATGGGGACCCAGTACTTC.

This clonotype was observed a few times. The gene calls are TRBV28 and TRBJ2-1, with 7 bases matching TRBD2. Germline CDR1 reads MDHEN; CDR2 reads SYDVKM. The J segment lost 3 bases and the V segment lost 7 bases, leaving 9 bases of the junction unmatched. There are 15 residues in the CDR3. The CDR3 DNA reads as TGTGCCAGCACCCCCGGGGGAGGGGTCTACAATGAGCAGTTCTTC. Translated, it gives CASTPGGGVYNEQFF.

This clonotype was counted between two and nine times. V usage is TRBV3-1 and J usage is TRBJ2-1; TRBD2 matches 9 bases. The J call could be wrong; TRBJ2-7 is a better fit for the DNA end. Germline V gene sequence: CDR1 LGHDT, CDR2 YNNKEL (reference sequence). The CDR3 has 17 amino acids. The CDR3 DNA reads TGTGCCAGCAGCCAATTCGCGGGAGGGCCTTTTTACAATGAGCAGTACTTC. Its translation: CASSQFAGGPFYNEQYF.

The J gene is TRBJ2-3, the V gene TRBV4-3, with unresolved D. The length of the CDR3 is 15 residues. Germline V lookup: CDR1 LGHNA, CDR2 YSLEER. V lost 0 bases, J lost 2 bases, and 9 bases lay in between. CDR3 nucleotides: TGCGCCAGCAGCCAAGAGGATCGGGTCACAGATACGCAGTATTTT. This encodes CASSQEDRVTDTQYF.

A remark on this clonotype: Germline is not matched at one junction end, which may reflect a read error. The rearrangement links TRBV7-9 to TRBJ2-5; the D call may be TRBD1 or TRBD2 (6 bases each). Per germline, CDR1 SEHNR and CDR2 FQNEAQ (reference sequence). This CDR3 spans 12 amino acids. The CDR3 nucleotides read TGTTCCAGCCTAAGGGGGGAAGAGACCCAGTACTTC. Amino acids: CSSLRGEETQYF.

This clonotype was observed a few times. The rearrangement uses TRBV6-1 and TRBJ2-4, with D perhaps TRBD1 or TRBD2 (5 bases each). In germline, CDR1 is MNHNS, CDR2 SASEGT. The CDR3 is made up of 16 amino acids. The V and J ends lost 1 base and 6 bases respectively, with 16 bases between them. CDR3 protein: CASSEGGGRAGNIQYF. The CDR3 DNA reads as TGTGCCAGCAGTGAAGGGGGCGGCAGGGCGGGAAACATTCAGTACTTC.

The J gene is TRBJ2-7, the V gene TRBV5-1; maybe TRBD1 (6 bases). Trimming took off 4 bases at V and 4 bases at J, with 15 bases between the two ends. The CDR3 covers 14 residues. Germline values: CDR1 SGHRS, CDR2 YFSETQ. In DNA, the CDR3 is TGCGCCAGCAGCGCCTGGCAGGGGCCATACGAGCAGTACTTC. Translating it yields CASSAWQGPYEQYF.

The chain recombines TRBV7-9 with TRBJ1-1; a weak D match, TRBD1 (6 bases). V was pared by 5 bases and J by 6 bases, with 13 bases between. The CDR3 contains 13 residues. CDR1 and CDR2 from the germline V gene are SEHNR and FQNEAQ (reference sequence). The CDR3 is CASSPGGESEAFF. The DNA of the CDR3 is TGTGCCAGCAGCCCGGGGGGCGAATCTGAAGCTTTCTTT.

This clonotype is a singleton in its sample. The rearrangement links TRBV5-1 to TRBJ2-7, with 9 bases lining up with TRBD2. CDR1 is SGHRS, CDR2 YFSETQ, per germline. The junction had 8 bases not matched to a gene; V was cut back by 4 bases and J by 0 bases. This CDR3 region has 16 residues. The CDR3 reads CASSPRLAGISYEQYF. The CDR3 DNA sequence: TGCGCCAGCAGCCCCCGCCTAGCGGGGATCTCCTACGAGCAGTACTTC. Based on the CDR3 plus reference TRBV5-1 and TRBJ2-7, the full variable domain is KAGVTQTPRYLIKTRGQQVTLSCSPISGHRSVSWYQQTPGQGLQFLFEYFSETQRNKGNFPGRFSGRQFSNSRSEMNVSTLELGDSALYLCASSPRLAGISYEQYFGPGTRLTVT.

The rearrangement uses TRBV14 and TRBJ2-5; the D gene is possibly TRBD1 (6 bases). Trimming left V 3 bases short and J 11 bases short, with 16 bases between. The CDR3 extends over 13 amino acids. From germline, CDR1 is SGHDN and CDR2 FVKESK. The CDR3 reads CASSHSRGGEQYF. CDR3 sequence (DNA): TGTGCCAGCAGCCACTCCAGGGGCGGAGAGCAGTACTTC.

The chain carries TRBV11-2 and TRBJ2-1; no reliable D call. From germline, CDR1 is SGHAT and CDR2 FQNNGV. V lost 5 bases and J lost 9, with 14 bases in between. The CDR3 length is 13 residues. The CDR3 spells CASSPRLWSEQFF. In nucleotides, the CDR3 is TGTGCCAGCAGCCCCAGGTTGTGGAGTGAGCAGTTCTTC.

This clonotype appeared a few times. The CDR3 bases are TGTGCCAGCATCTTGGGCTCCTCAGGGACCCAGTACTTC. It encodes CASILGSSGTQYF. This chain connects TRBV6-6 to TRBJ2-5; no definite D call. The germline gives CDR1 MNHNY, CDR2 SVGAGI (reference sequence). CDR3 length: 13 residues. Trimming cost V 7 bases and J 7 bases, with 16 bases left between them.

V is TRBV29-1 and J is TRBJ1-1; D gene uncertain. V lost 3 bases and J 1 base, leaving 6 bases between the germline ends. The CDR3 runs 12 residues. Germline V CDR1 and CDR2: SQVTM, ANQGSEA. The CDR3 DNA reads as TGCAGCGTTGAGTGGCAGAACACTGAAGCTTTCTTT. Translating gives CSVEWQNTEAFF.

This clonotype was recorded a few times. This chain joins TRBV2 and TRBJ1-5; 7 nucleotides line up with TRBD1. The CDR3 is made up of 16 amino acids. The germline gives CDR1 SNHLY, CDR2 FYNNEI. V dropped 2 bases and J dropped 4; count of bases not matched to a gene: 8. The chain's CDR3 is CASSEMPGGKNQPQHF. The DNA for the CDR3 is TGTGCCAGCAGTGAAATGCCAGGGGGTAAAAATCAGCCCCAGCATTTT.

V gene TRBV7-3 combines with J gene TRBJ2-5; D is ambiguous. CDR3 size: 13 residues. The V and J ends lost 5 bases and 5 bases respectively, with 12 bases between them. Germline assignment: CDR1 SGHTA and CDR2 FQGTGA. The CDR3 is CASSPQVSETQYF. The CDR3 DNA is TGTGCCAGCAGCCCCCAAGTGTCGGAGACCCAGTACTTC.

The CDR3 nucleotides read TGCAGCGTTGAGGCCAACTCCTACGAGCAGTACTTC. Translation: CSVEANSYEQYF. This chain joins TRBV29-1 and TRBJ2-7; D ambiguous. The CDR3 has 12 amino acids. V shed 3 bases and J shed 0 bases, with 6 bases lying between them. The germline CDR1 and CDR2 sequences are SQVTM and ANQGSEA.

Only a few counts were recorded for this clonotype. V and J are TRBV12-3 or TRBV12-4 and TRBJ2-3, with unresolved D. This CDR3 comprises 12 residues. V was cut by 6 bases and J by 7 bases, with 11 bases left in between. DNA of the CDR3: TGTGCCAGCAGACTGAGCGCCTATACGCAGTATTTT. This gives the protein CASRLSAYTQYF.

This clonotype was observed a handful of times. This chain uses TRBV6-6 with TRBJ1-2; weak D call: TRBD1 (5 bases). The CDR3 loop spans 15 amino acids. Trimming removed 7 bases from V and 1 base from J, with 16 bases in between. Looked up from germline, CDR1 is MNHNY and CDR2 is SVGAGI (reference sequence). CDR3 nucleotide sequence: TGTGCCAGCACCCACGTGTCAGGGAATAACTATGGCTACACCTTC. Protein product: CASTHVSGNNYGYTF.

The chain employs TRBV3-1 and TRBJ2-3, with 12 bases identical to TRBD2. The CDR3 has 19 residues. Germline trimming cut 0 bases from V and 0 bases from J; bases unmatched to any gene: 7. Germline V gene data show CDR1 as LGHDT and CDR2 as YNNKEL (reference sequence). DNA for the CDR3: TGTGCCAGCAGCCAAGAATTGTTAGGACTAGCGGGGAGCACAGATACGCAGTATTTT. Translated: CASSQELLGLAGSTDTQYF.

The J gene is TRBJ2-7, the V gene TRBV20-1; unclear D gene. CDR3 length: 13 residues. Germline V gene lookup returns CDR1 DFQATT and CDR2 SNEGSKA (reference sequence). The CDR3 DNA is TGCAGGGCCACGGACGGAAGGTACTACGAGCAGTACTTC. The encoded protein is CRATDGRYYEQYF.

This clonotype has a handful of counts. CDR3 loop: CASSQGGLAGEETQYF. CDR3 sequence (DNA): TGTGCCAGCAGCCAAGGAGGGCTAGCGGGGGAGGAGACCCAGTACTTC. The chain has TRBV4-2 and TRBJ2-5; 10 bases match TRBD2. With V trimmed by 1 base and J by 5 bases, 7 bases remained unmatched. Germline V gene sequence: CDR1 LGHNA, CDR2 YNFKEQ. The CDR3 is 16 amino acids.

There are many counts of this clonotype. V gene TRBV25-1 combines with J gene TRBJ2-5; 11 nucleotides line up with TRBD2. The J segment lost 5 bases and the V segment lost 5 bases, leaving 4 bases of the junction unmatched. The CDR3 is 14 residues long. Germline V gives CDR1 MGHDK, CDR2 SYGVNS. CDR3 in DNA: TGTGCCAGCAGTCTAGCGGGAGGTGACGAGACCCAGTACTTC. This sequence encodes CASSLAGGDETQYF.

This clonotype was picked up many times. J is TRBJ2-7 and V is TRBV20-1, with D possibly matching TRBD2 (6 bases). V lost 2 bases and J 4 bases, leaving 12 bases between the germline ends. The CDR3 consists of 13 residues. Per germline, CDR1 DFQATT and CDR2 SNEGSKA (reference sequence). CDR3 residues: CSARPGSSYEQYF. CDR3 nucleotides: TGCAGTGCTAGACCCGGGAGTAGTTACGAGCAGTACTTC.

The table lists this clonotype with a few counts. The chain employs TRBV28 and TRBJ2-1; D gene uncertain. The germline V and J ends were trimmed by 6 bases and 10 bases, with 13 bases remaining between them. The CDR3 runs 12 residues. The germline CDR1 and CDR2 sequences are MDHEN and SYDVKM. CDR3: CASSPDRAEQFF. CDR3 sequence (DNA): TGTGCCAGCAGCCCCGACCGCGCAGAGCAGTTCTTC.

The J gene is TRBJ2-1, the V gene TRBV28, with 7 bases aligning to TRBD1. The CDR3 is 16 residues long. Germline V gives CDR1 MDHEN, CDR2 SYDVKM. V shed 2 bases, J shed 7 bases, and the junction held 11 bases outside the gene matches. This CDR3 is CASSLELTGAGNEQFF. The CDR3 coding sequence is TGTGCCAGCAGTTTAGAACTAACAGGGGCCGGGAATGAGCAGTTCTTC.

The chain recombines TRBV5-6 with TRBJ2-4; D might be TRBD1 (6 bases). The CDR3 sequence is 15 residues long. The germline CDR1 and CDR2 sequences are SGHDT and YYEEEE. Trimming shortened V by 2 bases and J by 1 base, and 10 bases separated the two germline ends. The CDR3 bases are TGTGCCAGCAGCTTCCCAGGGGACGCCAAAAACATTCAGTACTTC. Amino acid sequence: CASSFPGDAKNIQYF.